The rows below give T cell receptor beta chains drawn from one sample of a study of cytomegalovirus exposure and HLA in healthy donors. Libraries were prepared by immunoSEQ multiplex PCR; TCRdb keeps only in-frame clonotypes and omits some of them. The sample lists about 170,000 clones, 70% to 90% seen once, with about 2.4% in the top ten. The sequenced sample consisted of PBMCs. The receptors were gathered from a male donor in good health and CMV-seronegative. CDR3s include the opening cysteine and the closing phenylalanine or tryptophan. The order of the fields is clone size, J gene, D gene, V gene, CDR3 protein, CDR3 DNA. A D gene is named only where the DNA matches it firmly. Rows give clone size only sometimes, using once, few, many, or a class for an expanded clone.

NA	TRBJ2-1	NA	TRBV9	CASSGGREQFF	TGTGCCAGCAGCGGTGGGAGGGAGCAGTTCTTC
NA	TRBJ2-7	TRBD1	TRBV9	CASSVATGQGASQYF	TGTGCCAGCAGCGTAGCCACGGGACAGGGGGCGTCGCAGTACTTC
NA	TRBJ1-6	NA	TRBV5-6	CASSLEGLQLGSPLHF	TGTGCCAGCAGCTTGGAGGGGCTCCAGTTGGGGTCACCCCTCCACTTT
NA	TRBJ2-1	TRBD2	TRBV5-1	CASSLPGLASNEQFF	TGCGCCAGCAGCTTGCCGGGACTAGCGTCGAATGAGCAGTTCTTC
NA	TRBJ2-2	TRBD1	TRBV28	CAHTGFEGGRTGELFF	TGTGCCCATACGGGTTTTGAAGGGGGCCGCACCGGGGAGCTGTTTTTT
once	TRBJ2-4	TRBD2	TRBV29-1	CSVAGLAGALAKNIQYF	TGCAGCGTGGCGGGACTAGCGGGGGCTCTAGCCAAAAACATTCAGTACTTC
NA	TRBJ2-1	NA	TRBV7-3	CASSRTLSYNEQFF	TGTGCCAGCAGCCGGACACTCTCCTACAATGAGCAGTTCTTC
NA	TRBJ2-7	NA	TRBV15	CATSRSGLGGYEQYF	TGTGCCACCAGCAGGTCGGGACTGGGAGGTTACGAGCAGTACTTC
few	TRBJ2-7	TRBD2	TRBV9	CASSPASGRQGEQYF	TGTGCCAGCAGCCCAGCTAGCGGGAGGCAGGGCGAGCAGTACTTC
few	TRBJ1-2	NA	TRBV11-2	CASSLKEGLYGYTF	TGTGCCAGCAGCTTAAAGGAGGGACTCTATGGCTACACCTTC
NA	TRBJ2-5	NA	TRBV5-5	CASSGSGFYQETQYF	TGTGCCAGCAGCGGGAGTGGGTTTTACCAAGAGACCCAGTACTTC
NA	TRBJ1-2	NA	TRBV5-1	CASSLADYGYPF	TGCGCCAGCAGCTTGGCCGACTATGGCTACCCCTTC
NA	TRBJ2-1	TRBD1	TRBV9	CASSYAGTGPYNEQFF	TGTGCCAGCAGCTACGCCGGGACAGGGCCTTACAATGAGCAGTTCTTC
NA	TRBJ2-7	NA	TRBV27	CASRPITNTYEQYF	TGTGCCAGCAGGCCGATCACCAACACCTACGAGCAGTACTTC
NA	TRBJ1-5	NA	TRBV7-8	CASSLQVANQPQHF	TGTGCCAGCAGCTTACAAGTTGCGAATCAGCCCCAGCATTTT
NA	TRBJ2-1	TRBD2	TRBV6-5	CASSYYLADSYNEQFF	TGTGCCAGCAGTTACTATCTAGCGGACTCCTACAATGAGCAGTTCTTC
NA	TRBJ1-2	TRBD1	TRBV4-2	CASSLDRGADYGYTF	TGTGCCAGCAGCCTAGACAGGGGAGCCGACTATGGCTACACCTTC
NA	TRBJ2-3	NA	TRBV19	CASSIVRGLSDTQYF	TGTGCCAGTAGTATAGTAAGGGGATTGTCGGATACGCAGTATTTT
few	TRBJ1-2	NA	TRBV6-5	CASSPTLGPGYTF	TGTGCCAGCAGTCCCACCCTGGGGCCGGGCTACACCTTC
NA	TRBJ2-5	TRBD1	TRBV5-1	CASSDRTGNQETQYF	TGCGCCAGCAGCGATCGGACAGGCAACCAAGAGACCCAGTACTTC
NA	TRBJ1-1	TRBD1	TRBV2	CASSGQGITEAFF	TGTGCCAGCAGTGGACAGGGGATCACTGAAGCTTTCTTT
few	TRBJ1-2	TRBD1	TRBV6-5	CASSADRDLFGYTF	TGTGCCAGCAGTGCAGACAGGGATTTATTTGGCTACACCTTC